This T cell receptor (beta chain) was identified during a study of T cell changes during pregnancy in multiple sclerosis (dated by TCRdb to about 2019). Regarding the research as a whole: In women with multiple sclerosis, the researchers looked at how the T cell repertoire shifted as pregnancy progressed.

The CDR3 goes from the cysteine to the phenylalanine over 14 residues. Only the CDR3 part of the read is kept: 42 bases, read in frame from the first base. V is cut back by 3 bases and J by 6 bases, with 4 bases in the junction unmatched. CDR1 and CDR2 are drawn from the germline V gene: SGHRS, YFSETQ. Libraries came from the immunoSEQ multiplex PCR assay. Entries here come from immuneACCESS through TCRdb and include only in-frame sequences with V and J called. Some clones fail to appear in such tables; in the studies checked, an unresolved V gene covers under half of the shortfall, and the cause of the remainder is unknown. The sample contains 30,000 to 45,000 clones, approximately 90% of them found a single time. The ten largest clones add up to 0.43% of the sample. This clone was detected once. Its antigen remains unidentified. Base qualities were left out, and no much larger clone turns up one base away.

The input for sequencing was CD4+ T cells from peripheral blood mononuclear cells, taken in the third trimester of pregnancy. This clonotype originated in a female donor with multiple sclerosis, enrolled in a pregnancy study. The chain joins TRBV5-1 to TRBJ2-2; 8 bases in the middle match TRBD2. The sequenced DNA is TGCGCCAGCAGCTCGGGGGGGGGCCCCGGGGAGCTGTTTTTT. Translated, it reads CASSSGGGPGELFF. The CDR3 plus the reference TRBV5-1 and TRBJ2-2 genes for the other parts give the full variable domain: KAGVTQTPRYLIKTRGQQVTLSCSPISGHRSVSWYQQTPGQGLQFLFEYFSETQRNKGNFPGRFSGRQFSNSRSEMNVSTLELGDSALYLCASSSGGGPGELFFGEGSRLTVL.